This TCR beta chain comes out of a study of beta chain features in type 1 diabetes. Notes on this clone: What it binds is not known.

V gave up 10 bases and J gave up 1 base, with 16 bases separating them. CDR3 size: 14 residues. Germline loops: CDR1 LNHDA, CDR2 SQIVND (reference sequence). Study-wide results and caveats: Insertion counts at VDJ junctions were lower in type 1 diabetes patients, who also showed more deletions there. The study found that naive, central memory and Treg TCRB repertoires appeared more similar in patients than in healthy donors.

Isolated RNA was reverse transcribed in full, so expressed TCRB transcripts were sequenced. An average of about 3.57 million reads was obtained for naive, central memory and regulatory T cell samples. The assay was immunoSEQ multiplex PCR, and TCRdb's table has in-frame clones only and misses some. The data hold about 40,000 clones, with about half observed a single time. The receptor was isolated from a woman aged 18 to 35 in good health. The V gene is TRBV19, the J gene TRBJ2-5; D remains ambiguous. The sample taken for sequencing was central memory CD4+ T cells from blood. The CDR3 is CATQPVGRQETQYF. In DNA, the CDR3 is TGTGCCACCCAACCGGTGGGCCGCCAAGAGACCCAGTACTTC.